This TCR beta chain was sequenced in a study of T cell responses to AZD1222 COVID-19 vaccine. Measured with immunoSEQ multiplex PCR; TCRdb has only the in-frame clones, and not every one. The sample consists of about 96,000 clones, 70% to 90% of them appearing once. Findings and limits, study-wide: Regions left unmutated in variants are reportedly the target of nearly half of spike-specific TCRs. Donors were mostly white British, more females; clonal diversity possibly underestimated.

Concerning this clone: Its antigen is unknown.

This CDR3 has 11 residues. The V end lost 6 bases, the J end lost 8 bases, and 10 bases lay between the germline ends. Germline values: CDR1 SQVTM, CDR2 ANQGSEA. The chain has TRBV29-1 and TRBJ1-4, with a tentative D call TRBD1 (5 bases). Sequencing was performed on peripheral blood, taken on day 0 of AZD1222 vaccination. This TCR derives from an adult in good health. The DNA of the CDR3 is TGCAGCGTGTGGGGCCCGGAAAAACTGTTTTTT. Protein product: CSVWGPEKLFF.